This T cell receptor (beta chain) is from a study of T cell changes during pregnancy in multiple sclerosis. CDR1 is LNHDA and CDR2 is SQIVND in the germline V gene (reference sequence). CDR3 length: 15 amino acids. J gave up 5 bases and V 5 bases, and 8 bases lay outside the gene matches. The protocol was immunoSEQ multiplex PCR, while the TCRdb copy is restricted to in-frame clones and leaves out a portion. This table holds 50,000 or so clones, 91% found once. The genes are TRBV19 and TRBJ2-1, with TRBD1 identical over 8 bases. This receptor was identified in a female donor with multiple sclerosis, enrolled in a pregnancy study. The specimen comprised CD8+ T cells from peripheral blood mononuclear cells, sampled after pregnancy. The CDR3 DNA follows: TGTGCCAGTAGTGTACCGGGACAGGACAACAATGAGCAGTTCTTC. This sequence encodes CASSVPGQDNNEQFF.